Shown below are 14 T cell receptor beta chains from a single sample sequenced in a study of CD8 T cells in Susac syndrome. Reverse transcription used about 0.45 to 1 ug RNA and random hexamers. TCRdb processed the immunoSEQ multiplex PCR reads anew with MiXCR; each CDR3 protein has one entry. This repertoire shows about 300,000 distinct CDR3 sequences, just over 90% found once; its top ten account for roughly 0.059%. Sequenced material: CD4+ T cells from PBMCs. All receptors come from a human donor with multiple sclerosis.

This clonotype was observed a single time. The gene calls are TRBV5-1 and TRBJ1-5; D possibly corresponds to TRBD1 (5 bases). The V and J ends lost 0 bases and 6 bases respectively, with 13 bases between them. This CDR3 is 15 amino acids long. Germline CDR1 and CDR2: SGHRS and YFSETQ. The CDR3 coding sequence is TGCGCCAGCAGCTTGGGGGGGGGACCGGGTCAGCCCCAGCATTTT. It yields the protein CASSLGGGPGQPQHF.

The chain couples TRBV29-1 to TRBJ2-3; 7 bases fit TRBD1. With 7 bases clipped from V and 1 base from J, the junction kept 8 bases outside the gene matches. The germline gives CDR1 SQVTM, CDR2 ANQGSEA. The length of the CDR3 is 14 residues. The CDR3 protein is CSGGDSFGTDTQYF. CDR3 nucleotide sequence: TGCAGCGGTGGGGACAGCTTCGGCACAGATACGCAGTATTTT.

The rearrangement uses TRBV27 and TRBJ2-7; possibly TRBD1 for D (5 bases). The germline V and J ends were trimmed by 3 bases and 2 bases, with 11 bases remaining between them. Per germline, CDR1 MNHEY and CDR2 SMNVEV (reference sequence). This CDR3 is built from 14 residues. This CDR3 is CASSFVDKAYEQYF. CDR3 nucleotides: TGTGCCAGCAGTTTCGTGGACAAAGCCTACGAGCAGTACTTC.

The chain employs TRBV19 and TRBJ2-1, with TRBD2 identical over 12 bases. Germline CDR1 is LNHDA and CDR2 is SQIVND (reference sequence). The CDR3 sequence is 15 residues long. J lost 9 bases, V lost 3 bases, and 6 bases had no gene match. The CDR3 sequence is CASSILAGGPPEQFF. CDR3 bases: TGTGCCAGTAGTATCCTAGCGGGAGGGCCACCTGAGCAGTTCTTC.

V usage is TRBV4-3 and J usage is TRBJ1-1; D not resolved. Per germline, CDR1 LGHNA and CDR2 YSLEER. The CDR3 spans 14 residues. Between the trimmed V and J ends, which lost 1 base and 1 base, there was a span of 7 bases. The chain's CDR3 is CASSQVSKNTEAFF. In DNA form, the CDR3 reads TGCGCCAGCAGCCAAGTGTCAAAGAACACTGAAGCTTTCTTT.

The gene calls are TRBV2 and TRBJ2-2; maybe TRBD2 (6 bases). The germline V gene has CDR1 SNHLY and CDR2 FYNNEI. The CDR3 covers 14 residues. Trimming stripped 10 bases from V and 0 bases from J, with 12 bases between. This chain's CDR3 is CATRREANTGELFF. CDR3 in DNA: TGTGCCACCCGAAGGGAGGCGAACACCGGGGAGCTGTTTTTT.

V is TRBV5-6 and J is TRBJ1-2; 9 bases align to TRBD1. This CDR3 is 14 amino acids long. Germline V gene lookup returns CDR1 SGHDT and CDR2 YYEEEE. V shed 4 bases and J 5 bases; nucleotides not matched to a gene: 6. The CDR3 here is CASSHGQGRYGYTF. The CDR3 nucleotides are TGTGCCAGCAGCCACGGACAGGGGAGATATGGCTACACCTTC.

The rearrangement joins TRBV2 to TRBJ2-7; D is ambiguous. CDR1 and CDR2 from the germline V gene are SNHLY and FYNNEI. V was clipped by 0 bases and J by 5 bases, with 8 bases between them. CDR3 length: 13 amino acids. In nucleotides, the CDR3 is TGTGCCAGCAGTGAAGCTGGCTGGGACGAGCAGTACTTC. This gives the protein CASSEAGWDEQYF.

The chain uses TRBV19 and TRBJ2-5; 7 nucleotides align to TRBD1. Losses at the gene ends were 9 bases for V and 4 bases for J; bases not matched to a gene: 8. CDR1 and CDR2 (germline): LNHDA, SQIVND (reference sequence). The CDR3 totals 13 residues. CDR3 residues: CASSDREGETQYF. The DNA of the CDR3 is TGTGCCAGCAGTGACAGGGAAGGAGAGACCCAGTACTTC.

The chain recombines TRBV20-1 with TRBJ2-1; D is ambiguous. From germline, CDR1 is DFQATT and CDR2 SNEGSKA (reference sequence). The CDR3 length is 14 residues. Between the trimmed V and J ends, which lost 5 bases and 4 bases, there was a span of 15 bases. CDR3 coding DNA: TGCAGTGCTTTACGGGCGTTTGGTTACAATGAGCAGTTCTTC. Translating it yields CSALRAFGYNEQFF.

This chain uses TRBV13 with TRBJ2-3, with no clear D. With 8 bases removed from V and 8 bases from J, the gap between germline ends came to 20 bases. Germline V gene data show CDR1 as PRHDT and CDR2 as FYEKMQ (reference sequence). The CDR3 length is 14 residues. As DNA, the CDR3 is TGTGCCAGCCGGCCCGGGTCCTGGGTTGGTACGCAGTATTTT. Its translation: CASRPGSWVGTQYF.

About this clonotype itself: One junction end disagrees with the germline gene, perhaps due to a read error. The chain links TRBV7-2 to TRBJ2-3, with a weak D call TRBD1 (5 bases). This CDR3 has 14 amino acids. In germline, CDR1 is SGHTA, CDR2 FQGNSA. CDR3 bases: TGTGTCAGCAGCTATCGACAGAATAGGGATACGCAGTATTTT. Amino acid sequence: CVSSYRQNRDTQYF. Filled out from reference TRBV7-2 and TRBJ2-3, the complete variable domain reads GAGVSQSPSNKVTEKGKDVELRCDPISGHTALYWYRQSLGQGLEFLIYFQGNSAPDKSGLPSDRFSAERTGGSVSTLTIQRTQQEDSAVYLCVSSYRQNRDTQYFGPGTRLTVL.

The J gene is TRBJ1-4, the V gene TRBV30, with D uncertain. The CDR3 has 15 residues. Trimming cost V 0 bases and J 0 bases, with 8 bases left between them. Germline V CDR1 and CDR2: GTSNPN, SVGIG (reference sequence). In DNA form, the CDR3 reads TGTGCCTGGAGTGTAGGGCTGACAACTAATGAAAAACTGTTTTTT. Its protein is CAWSVGLTTNEKLFF.

The chain uses TRBV6-1 and TRBJ1-2, with D possibly being TRBD1 (5 bases). The germline V gene has CDR1 MNHNS and CDR2 SASEGT. The CDR3 sequence is 12 residues long. The V and J ends lost 6 bases and 7 bases respectively, with 12 bases between them. Here the CDR3 reads CASSPGTFGYTF. The DNA of the CDR3 is TGTGCCAGCAGCCCCGGGACTTTTGGCTACACCTTC.